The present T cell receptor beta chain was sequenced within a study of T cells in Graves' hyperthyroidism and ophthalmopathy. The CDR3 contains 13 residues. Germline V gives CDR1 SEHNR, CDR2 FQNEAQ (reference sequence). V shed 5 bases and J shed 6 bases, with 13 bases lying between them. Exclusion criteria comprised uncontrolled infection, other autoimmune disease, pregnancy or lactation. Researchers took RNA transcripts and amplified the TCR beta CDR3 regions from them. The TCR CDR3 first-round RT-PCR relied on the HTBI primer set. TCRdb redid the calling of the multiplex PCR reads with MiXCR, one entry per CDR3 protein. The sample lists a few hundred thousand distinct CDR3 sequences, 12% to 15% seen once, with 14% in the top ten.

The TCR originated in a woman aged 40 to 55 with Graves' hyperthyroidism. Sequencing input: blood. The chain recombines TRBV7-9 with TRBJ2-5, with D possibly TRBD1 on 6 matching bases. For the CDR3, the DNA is TGTGCCAGCAGCCCCGGACAGTTAAAGACCCAGTACTTC. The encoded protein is CASSPGQLKTQYF.